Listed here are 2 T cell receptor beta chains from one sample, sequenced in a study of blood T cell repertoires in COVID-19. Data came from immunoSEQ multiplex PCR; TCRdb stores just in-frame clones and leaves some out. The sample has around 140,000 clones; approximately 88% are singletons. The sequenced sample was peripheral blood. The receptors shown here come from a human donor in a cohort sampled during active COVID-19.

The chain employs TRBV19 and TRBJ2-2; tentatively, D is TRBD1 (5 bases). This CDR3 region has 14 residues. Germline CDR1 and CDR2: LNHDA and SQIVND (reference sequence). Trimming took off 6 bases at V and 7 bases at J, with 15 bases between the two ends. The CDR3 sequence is CASRKSGYGGELFF. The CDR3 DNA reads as TGTGCCAGTAGGAAGTCAGGGTATGGCGGGGAGCTGTTTTTT.

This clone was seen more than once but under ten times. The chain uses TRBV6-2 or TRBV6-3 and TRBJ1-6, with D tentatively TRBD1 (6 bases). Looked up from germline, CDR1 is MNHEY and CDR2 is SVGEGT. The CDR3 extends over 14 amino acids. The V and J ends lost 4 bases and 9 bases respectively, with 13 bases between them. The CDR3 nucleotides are TGTGCCAGCAGTTGGGAGGGGGAATTTTCACCCCTCCACTTT. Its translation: CASSWEGEFSPLHF.